These 32 T cell receptor beta chains came from one sample sequenced in a study of post-analysis software for immune sequencing data. The study's findings and limits: With TRBV5-6, TRBV5-1 and TRBV20-1 included, about five TRBV segments were more frequent in patients than in controls.

Unique molecular identifiers were present in the TCR beta cDNA libraries. From the PCR reads, TCRdb called clonotypes with MiXCR, one entry per CDR3 protein. The sample lists some 370,000 distinct CDR3 sequences, approximately 38% seen once, with around 15% in the top ten. Antigen specificity for these receptors is unknown. Sequencing input: blood. The receptors here all came from a girl aged 5 to 17 with multiple sclerosis.

For the CDR3, the DNA is TGCGCCAGCAGCTTCCAAGGTAGCCAAGAGACCCAGTACTTC. It translates to CASSFQGSQETQYF. The chain recombines TRBV5-1 with TRBJ2-5; the D is unclear. From germline, CDR1 is SGHRS and CDR2 YFSETQ. The length of the CDR3 is 14 residues. V was cut by 2 bases and J by 1 base, with 9 bases left in between.

Only a few counts were recorded for this clonotype. The rearrangement links TRBV25-1 to TRBJ1-1; 7 bases map to TRBD1. This CDR3 spans 15 amino acids. Per the germline V gene, CDR1 is MGHDK and CDR2 is SYGVNS. J lost 8 bases, V lost 5 bases, and 14 bases had no gene match. Here the CDR3 DNA reads TGTGCCAGCAGTAATCAGGGGGACAGTCTTTTCGAAGCTTTCTTT. Translated: CASSNQGDSLFEAFF.

A few counts support this clonotype. V is TRBV7-2 and J is TRBJ2-1; possibly TRBD2 for D (5 bases). This CDR3 is built from 13 residues. Germline V gene sequence: CDR1 SGHTA, CDR2 FQGNSA. V lost 1 base and J lost 9, with 10 bases in between. The CDR3 sequence is CASSLVEGSEQFF. The CDR3 nucleotides read TGTGCCAGCAGCTTAGTAGAAGGGAGTGAGCAGTTCTTC.

This clonotype occurred a few times. The chain combines TRBV15 with TRBJ1-5; D perhaps matches TRBD1 (6 bases). CDR3 length: 15 amino acids. From germline, CDR1 is LNHNV and CDR2 YYDKDF (reference sequence). Between the trimmed V and J ends, which lost 0 bases and 4 bases, there was a span of 10 bases. The CDR3 DNA is TGTGCCACCAGCAGAGATGTGGGGGCGAATCAGCCCCAGCATTTT. Translating it yields CATSRDVGANQPQHF. Filled out from reference TRBV15 and TRBJ1-5, the complete variable domain reads DAMVIQNPRYQVTQFGKPVTLSCSQTLNHNVMYWYQQKSSQAPKLLFHYYDKDFNNEADTPDNFQSRRPNTSFCFLDIRSPGLGDTAMYLCATSRDVGANQPQHFGDGTRLSIL.

Note on this clonotype: This clone may be a read error of a much larger clone one base away. V usage is TRBV4-2 and J usage is TRBJ1-5; TRBD1 agrees at 9 bases. The CDR3 totals 16 residues. Germline CDR1 reads LGHNA; CDR2 reads YNFKEQ. With 4 bases clipped from V and 0 bases from J, the junction kept 4 bases outside the gene matches. CDR3 bases: TGTGCCAGCAGCCCTGGGGACAGGGATAGCAATCAGCCCCAGCATTTT. The encoded protein is CASSPGDRDSNQPQHF.

This clonotype was seen a handful of times. The CDR3 region has the DNA TGTGCCAGCAGCCGGGAGGGACAGCCCGAAAATGAGCAGTTCTTC. This encodes CASSREGQPENEQFF. The chain recombines TRBV6-5 with TRBJ2-1; D is possibly TRBD2 (8 bases). The V gene's germline CDR1 is MNHEY and CDR2 SVGAGI. The CDR3 extends over 15 amino acids. V dropped 6 bases and J dropped 7 bases, with 19 bases sitting between them.

This clonotype was picked up a small number of times. The chain joins TRBV12-3 or TRBV12-4 to TRBJ2-7, with 7 bases that match TRBD1. CDR3 length: 16 residues. J gave up 2 bases and V 11 bases, and 18 bases lay outside the gene matches. Here the CDR3 reads CAFRDRGLPKPYEQYF. CDR3 nucleotides: TGTGCCTTCCGAGATAGGGGGCTCCCCAAACCCTACGAGCAGTACTTC.

This clonotype came up a few times. The V call is TRBV25-1, the J call TRBJ2-1, with 9 bases lining up with TRBD1. Germline V gives CDR1 MGHDK, CDR2 SYGVNS. The J segment lost 6 bases and the V segment lost 4 bases, leaving 7 bases of the junction unmatched. There are 15 residues in the CDR3. CDR3 DNA sequence: TGTGCCAGCAGTGGTGCCGGGACAGGGATCAATGAGCAGTTCTTC. This sequence encodes CASSGAGTGINEQFF. Looking up the rest from reference TRBV25-1 and TRBJ2-1 gives the full variable domain: EADIYQTPRYLVIGTGKKITLECSQTMGHDKMYWYQQDPGMELHLIHYSYGVNSTEKGDLSSESTVSRIRTEHFPLTLESARPSHTSQYLCASSGAGTGINEQFFGPGTRLTVL.

This clonotype appeared a few times. The V gene is TRBV2, the J gene TRBJ2-4; tentative D call: TRBD1 (6 bases). The end of the DNA fits TRBJ2-7 better, so the J call may be wrong. This CDR3 is built from 12 residues. Germline CDR1 SNHLY, CDR2 FYNNEI. This CDR3 is CASGGDLYEQYF. The CDR3 DNA reads as TGTGCCAGCGGGGGCGACCTATACGAGCAGTACTTC.

CDR3 coding DNA: TGTGCCAGCAGTGCCTCCGGGACAGGGGGGAATGAGCAGTTCTTC. Translating it yields CASSASGTGGNEQFF. This sequence joins TRBV12-3 or TRBV12-4 and TRBJ2-1; the match to TRBD1 covers 11 bases. The CDR3 runs 15 residues. V was clipped by 5 bases and J by 7 bases; unmatched bases: 7.

The chain combines TRBV29-1 with TRBJ2-2; weak D call: TRBD1 (6 bases). CDR1 and CDR2 (germline): SQVTM, ANQGSEA. The CDR3 has 12 amino acids. This CDR3 reads CANRANTGELFF. The CDR3, as DNA: TGCGCCAACAGGGCAAACACCGGGGAGCTGTTTTTT.

As regards this clonotype: Given a much more abundant clone one base away, this may be a read error. This chain connects TRBV4-2 to TRBJ1-4, with D possibly being TRBD1 (5 bases). CDR1 LGHNA and CDR2 YNFKEQ come from the germline V gene. This CDR3 comprises 14 residues. Here the CDR3 DNA reads TGTGTCAGCAGCCAAGGGGATCAGCAGGAAAAACTGTTTTTT. Amino acid sequence: CVSSQGDQQEKLFF.

The chain combines TRBV6-5 with TRBJ2-7, with D tentatively TRBD1 or TRBD2 (5 bases each). Germline lookup yields CDR1 MNHEY and CDR2 SVGAGI. The CDR3 is 14 amino acids. Trimming stripped 7 bases from V and 5 bases from J, with 18 bases between. The DNA of the CDR3 is TGTGCCAGCACCCTGGGGGTCGTCGGGCACGAGCAGTACTTC. Its translation: CASTLGVVGHEQYF.

The chain combines TRBV7-2 with TRBJ1-2; D unresolved. The V end was cut by 7 bases, the J end by 4 bases, with 13 bases between. Germline CDR1 reads SGHTA; CDR2 reads FQGNSA. The CDR3 is made up of 13 amino acids. CDR3 in DNA: TGTGCCAGCACCCTCGGACGTACCTATGGCTACACCTTC. Its translation is CASTLGRTYGYTF.

This clonotype was seen ten or more times. This chain connects TRBV12-3 or TRBV12-4 to TRBJ2-7; perhaps TRBD1 as D (6 bases). V lost 5 bases and J 0 bases, leaving 14 bases between the germline ends. CDR3 length: 15 amino acids. The CDR3 sequence is CASSPLRGLSYEQYF. The CDR3 bases are TGTGCCAGCAGTCCCCTCAGGGGCCTCTCCTACGAGCAGTACTTC.

V gene TRBV4-1 combines with J gene TRBJ2-3, with 7 bases fitting TRBD1. Germline CDR1 MGHRA, CDR2 YSYEKL. This CDR3 comprises 17 residues. The V segment lost 2 bases and the J segment 3 bases; nucleotides outside the gene matches: 11. The CDR3, as DNA: TGCGCCAGCAGCCAAATTCAGACAGGGTTTACTACAGATACGCAGTATTTT. Translation gives CASSQIQTGFTTDTQYF.

As to this clonotype: The junction departs from germline at one end; a sequencing error may be responsible. The chain links TRBV12-3 or TRBV12-4 to TRBJ2-1; 9 positions agree with TRBD2. There are 15 residues in the CDR3. The chain's CDR3 is CASSYTSGLYNEQLF. In nucleotides, the CDR3 is TGTGCCAGCAGTTACACTAGCGGGCTTTACAATGAGCAGTTATTC.

This chain links TRBV4-1 with TRBJ2-5; D is possibly TRBD1 (5 bases). CDR1 is MGHRA, CDR2 YSYEKL, per germline. Trimming pared 2 bases from V and 5 bases from J, leaving 15 bases between. The CDR3 runs 15 residues. The CDR3 nucleotides read TGCGCCAGCAGCCAATTACCAGGGCCGAGCGAGACCCAGTACTTC. This codes for CASSQLPGPSETQYF.

The rearrangement uses TRBV5-1 and TRBJ2-7; no reliable D call. The germline V gene has CDR1 SGHRS and CDR2 YFSETQ. This CDR3 has 14 residues. V lost 4 bases, J lost 2 bases, and 13 bases lay in between. The CDR3 sequence is CASSPRDGAYEQYF. The DNA for the CDR3 is TGCGCCAGCAGCCCCCGAGACGGAGCCTACGAGCAGTACTTC.

The genes are TRBV6-6 and TRBJ2-7; D perhaps matches TRBD1 (5 bases). V was pared by 7 bases and J by 3 bases, with 16 bases between. Germline V lookup: CDR1 MNHNY, CDR2 SVGAGI (reference sequence). The CDR3 consists of 14 residues. As DNA, the CDR3 is TGTGCCAGCACCCAAGGGCAGGGAATCTACGAGCAGTACTTC. Protein product: CASTQGQGIYEQYF.

This clonotype was recorded only once. This chain uses TRBV4-1 with TRBJ1-4; D ambiguous. The CDR3 is 17 residues long. The germline V and J ends were trimmed by 2 bases and 7 bases, with 20 bases remaining between them. Germline values: CDR1 MGHRA, CDR2 YSYEKL. CDR3 loop: CASSQTRLWAMGEKLFF. The CDR3 nucleotides read TGCGCCAGCAGCCAAACGCGACTTTGGGCCATGGGTGAAAAACTGTTTTTT.

This clonotype was seen a handful of times. The V call is TRBV6-5, the J call TRBJ1-2, with D possibly matching TRBD1 (6 bases). Trimming left V 0 bases short and J 6 bases short, with 17 bases between. Germline CDR1 MNHEY, CDR2 SVGAGI. The CDR3 spans 16 residues. The CDR3 bases are TGTGCCAGCAGTTACTCAGGGGACACCAACTGGAATGGCTACACCTTC. Amino acids: CASSYSGDTNWNGYTF.

This clonotype was counted only a few times. V usage is TRBV12-3 or TRBV12-4 and J usage is TRBJ2-7, with unresolved D. V shed 2 bases and J shed 5 bases, with 13 bases lying between them. The CDR3 has 14 amino acids. CDR3 nucleotide sequence: TGTGCCAGCAGTTTACTTATCCAATACGACGAGCAGTACTTC. Translated: CASSLLIQYDEQYF.

This clonotype was counted only a few times. This CDR3 reads CASSFYVTVENSPLHF. CDR3 nucleotide sequence: TGTGCCAGCAGCTTTTACGTGACAGTCGAAAATTCACCCCTCCACTTT. V gene TRBV7-8 combines with J gene TRBJ1-6; possible D gene TRBD1, 5 bases. Germline CDR1 is SGHVS and CDR2 is FQNEAQ. The CDR3 covers 16 residues. With 3 bases removed from V and 7 bases from J, the gap between germline ends came to 16 bases. Using reference TRBV7-8 and TRBJ1-6 for the parts outside the CDR3, the full variable domain is GAGVSQSPRYKVAKRGQDVALRCDPISGHVSLFWYQQALGQGPEFLTYFQNEAQLDKSGLPSDRFFAERPEGSVSTLKIQRTQQEDSAVYLCASSFYVTVENSPLHFGNGTRLTVT.

The chain recombines TRBV5-1 with TRBJ1-6; 9 nucleotides line up with TRBD1. V lost 4 bases to trimming and J lost 9 bases; unmatched junction nucleotides: 8. This CDR3 is built from 15 residues. From germline, CDR1 is SGHRS and CDR2 YFSETQ. The DNA of the CDR3 is TGCGCCAGCAGCGCTCCGGGACAGGGAGCTTCACCCCTCCACTTT. Translating gives CASSAPGQGASPLHF.

This chain uses TRBV27 with TRBJ2-1, with 7 bases lining up with TRBD2. Germline-derived CDR1 and CDR2 are MNHEY and SMNVEV (reference sequence). V gave up 2 bases and J gave up 8 bases; unmatched junction bases: 6. This CDR3 is built from 14 residues. The CDR3 protein is CASSLRDYSHEQFF. The DNA for the CDR3 is TGTGCCAGCAGTTTAAGGGACTATTCACATGAGCAGTTCTTC.

In the case of this clonotype: At one end the junction does not follow the germline gene, possibly because of a read error. The CDR3 DNA follows: TGTGCCACCAGTGATTCGACAGATCCTACCTACAATGAGCAGTCCTTC. Amino acids: CATSDSTDPTYNEQSF. The genes are TRBV24-1 and TRBJ2-1; perhaps TRBD1 as D (5 bases). This CDR3 contains 16 residues. Looked up from germline, CDR1 is KGHDR and CDR2 is SFDVKD.

The rearrangement links TRBV6-5 to TRBJ2-7; 8 positions match TRBD1. Germline V gene sequence: CDR1 MNHEY, CDR2 SVGAGI. The CDR3 is 14 amino acids. V lost 6 bases and J lost 0; bases outside the gene matches: 4. The DNA for the CDR3 is TGTGCCAGCAGCCGGACAGGGAGCTCCTACGAGCAGTACTTC. Its translation: CASSRTGSSYEQYF.

The chain combines TRBV5-1 with TRBJ2-7, with D maybe TRBD1 (6 bases). Germline V gene data show CDR1 as SGHRS and CDR2 as YFSETQ. The length of the CDR3 is 19 residues. V was cut by 0 bases and J by 5 bases, with 27 bases left in between. The CDR3 DNA reads TGCGCCAGCAGCTTGGGGACAGCGAATAAATTGACCCGGGTCCACGAGCAGTACTTC. This encodes CASSLGTANKLTRVHEQYF.

This chain joins TRBV5-1 and TRBJ2-6; D is unclear. The CDR3 spans 17 residues. Germline V lookup: CDR1 SGHRS, CDR2 YFSETQ. V was trimmed by 0 bases and J by 0 bases, leaving 10 bases between them. In nucleotides, the CDR3 is TGCGCCAGCAGCTTGGGATTCCAAAACTCTGGGGCCAACGTCCTGACTTTC. This sequence encodes CASSLGFQNSGANVLTF.

The J gene is TRBJ2-5, the V gene TRBV10-3; 9 bases line up with TRBD2. CDR1 is ENHRY and CDR2 is SYGVKD in the germline V gene. This CDR3 spans 16 amino acids. Losses at the gene ends were 3 bases for V and 1 base for J; bases not matched to a gene: 6. CDR3 sequence reads: CAISDLPRGGQETQYF. CDR3 coding DNA: TGTGCCATCAGTGACTTGCCGCGGGGGGGCCAAGAGACCCAGTACTTC.

This clonotype was seen more than once but under ten times. The chain joins TRBV11-2 to TRBJ2-1, with D hard to call. CDR3 length equals 13 residues. From germline, CDR1 is SGHAT and CDR2 FQNNGV. V gave up 5 bases and J gave up 15 bases, with 20 bases separating them. The CDR3 spells CASSHVGQTHGFF. In DNA, the CDR3 is TGTGCCAGCAGCCACGTTGGGCAGACCCACGGGTTCTTC.